The rows below give T cell receptor beta chains drawn from one sample of a study of blood T cell repertoires in COVID-19. Data came from immunoSEQ multiplex PCR; TCRdb stores just in-frame clones and leaves some out. The data hold thousands of clones, with roughly 86% observed a single time. The sample consisted of peripheral blood. All receptors derive from a woman aged 55-69 years with active COVID-19. Each CDR3 is given with its conserved first and last residue. A D gene is named only where the DNA matches it firmly. Not every row has a clone size; where given, it reads once, few, many or a size class.

-	-	TRBV12-3/TRBV12-4	TRBJ1-2	12	TGTGCCAGCAGGAGAGAGATCTATGGCTACACCTTC	CASRREIYGYTF
-	-	TRBV6-2/TRBV6-3	TRBJ1-5	13	TGTGCCAGCAACCCAGGAGAAAGCCAGCCCCAGCATTTT	CASNPGESQPQHF
-	-	TRBV30	TRBJ2-5	12	TGTGCCTGGAGTGTACTCGGGGAGACCCAGTACTTC	CAWSVLGETQYF
-	-	TRBV5-1	TRBJ2-5	15	TGCGCCAGCAGATCATCTCCCGCGGGTACGTTGGCCCAGTACTTC	CASRSSPAGTLAQYF
few	-	TRBV27	TRBJ2-7	15	TGTGCCAGCAAGACGCCAGGGGAAAGCTCCTACGAGCAGTACTTC	CASKTPGESSYEQYF
-	TRBD1	TRBV5-1	TRBJ1-4	14	TGCGCCAGCAGCCCCCGACAGGGAGGAGAAAAACTGTTTTTT	CASSPRQGGEKLFF
-	TRBD1	TRBV28	TRBJ1-2	13	TGTGCCAGCAGTTTGGACAGGGGGCGGGGCTACACCTTC	CASSLDRGRGYTF
few	-	TRBV19	TRBJ1-5	15	TGTGCCAGTAGTCTCTCGGACAGTAGCAATCAGCCCCAGCATTTT	CASSLSDSSNQPQHF
once	TRBD2	TRBV28	TRBJ2-1	16	TGTGCCAGCAGTTTATGGACTAGCGGGGCCGACAATGAGCAGTTCTTC	CASSLWTSGADNEQFF
-	-	TRBV10-3	TRBJ1-1	12	TGTGCCATCAGGAAAGAGGGGAGGGAAGCTTTCTTT	CAIRKEGREAFF
-	TRBD1	TRBV28	TRBJ1-2	14	TGTGCCAGCAGTTTAATGGTAACAGGGGGCGGCTACACCTTC	CASSLMVTGGGYTF
-	TRBD1	TRBV6-5	TRBJ2-7	15	TGTGCCAGCAGCCAAAAAGGCGACAGGGATTACGAGCAGTACTTC	CASSQKGDRDYEQYF
-	-	TRBV2	TRBJ2-6	15	TGTGCCAGCAGTGCCAACAGGCGAGGGGCCAACGTCCTGACTTTC	CASSANRRGANVLTF
-	TRBD1	TRBV19	TRBJ1-5	15	TGTGCCAGTAGTATAGGGACAGGGTTCAATCAGCCCCAGCATTTT	CASSIGTGFNQPQHF
-	TRBD1	TRBV27	TRBJ2-3	14	TGTGCCAGCAGTCGACAGGGGGCCTCAGATACGCAGTATTTT	CASSRQGASDTQYF
-	-	TRBV6-1	TRBJ1-2	14	TGTGCCAGCAGTGAGGTGCGAGATTCTTATGGCTACACCTTC	CASSEVRDSYGYTF
-	-	TRBV7-2	TRBJ2-3	14	TGTGCCAGCAGCGGGATCGGGGGCACAGATACGCAGTATTTT	CASSGIGGTDTQYF
-	TRBD2	TRBV7-9	TRBJ2-7	13	TGTGCCAGCGGGGGGGAGATTTCCTACGAGCAGTACTTC	CASGGEISYEQYF